The clone carrying this T cell receptor (beta chain) was observed once. The antigen remains unidentified. The junction shows a germline mismatch at one end, possibly a read error. The PCR employed 60 Vbeta primers together with 13 Jbeta primers. The table came from immunoSEQ multiplex PCR; TCRdb's copy has only in-frame clones and leaves some out. The sample consists of roughly 200,000 clones, about 80% of them appearing once. This sample stems from a study of cytomegalovirus exposure and HLA in healthy donors. In the study overall: Earlier, 95 million to 140 million unique TCR beta sequences were recovered from roughly 180 million T cells by an analysis. Study results and limitations: Analyzed later, association rates of TCRs varied across HLA loci, with DRB1 most and HLA-C fewest.

CDR1 and CDR2 from the germline V gene are MNHEY and SVGAGI. The CDR3 covers 16 residues. The chain combines TRBV6-5 with TRBJ2-6; D is perhaps TRBD2 (6 bases). The TCR comes from an older woman in good health and CMV-seropositive. The specimen sequenced was PBMCs. CDR3 loop: CASSYGGFSGANGLTF. CDR3 DNA: TGTGCCAGCAGTTACGGGGGGTTCTCTGGGGCCAACGGCCTGACTTTC.